This record looks at one TCR beta chain sequence and its context. The antigen remains undetermined. This entry belongs to a study of graft-versus-host responses after intestinal transplantation. The CDR3 extends over 14 amino acids. Trimming removed 5 bases from V and 1 base from J, with 11 bases in between. CDR1 and CDR2 from the germline V gene are SGHTA and FQGNSA. Clones were read by immunoSEQ multiplex PCR, and TCRdb kept only the in-frame ones, dropping some. The table has tens of thousands of clones, roughly 90% seen once; the top ten hold approximately 0.11%. This clonotype was sampled from a human donor who received an intestinal transplant. Sequenced material: unstimulated CD4+ T cells sorted from spleen or lymph node cells, taken before intestinal transplant. The chain couples TRBV7-2 to TRBJ1-1; D may be TRBD1 (6 bases). The CDR3, as DNA: TGTGCCAGCAGCCAGCGGGGACAGAACACTGAAGCTTTCTTT. This codes for CASSQRGQNTEAFF.